The sequence of this TCR beta chain was determined in a study of blood T cell repertoires in COVID-19. For the study at large: Nucleic acid was either cDNA or gDNA, and it came from T cells, B-cell-depleted T cells, or PBMCs.

Seattle patients were enrolled during active infection and followed longitudinally. Measured with immunoSEQ multiplex PCR; TCRdb has only the in-frame clones, and not every one. Of fewer than 300,000 clones detected, under 90% appear once; the ten largest clones hold approximately 10%. CDR3 length: 16 amino acids. Trimming at V came to 3 bases and at J to 2 bases, leaving 8 bases not matched to a gene. From germline, CDR1 is SGHVS and CDR2 FNYEAQ. The chain combines TRBV7-6 with TRBJ2-5; 8 bases line up with TRBD2. This TCR derives from a middle-aged man with COVID-19, enrolled during active disease. Sample: peripheral blood. The CDR3 spells CASSFRSSGTQETQYF. In DNA form, the CDR3 reads TGTGCCAGCAGCTTCCGTAGTAGCGGGACACAAGAGACCCAGTACTTC.